The TCR beta chain described here comes from a study of regulatory T cells in long-lasting Graves disease. Time point noted: newly diagnosed GD, antithyroid drugs for less than 3 months. The TCR library was made from RNA extracted from PBMCs. The germline V gene has CDR1 MNHEY and CDR2 SVGEGT. Trimming pared 2 bases from V and 4 bases from J, leaving 10 bases between. The CDR3 totals 14 residues. TCR beta libraries were built with iRepertoire HTBI primers and Arm-PCR of CDR3 regions. TCRdb re-derived calls from the multiplex PCR reads in MiXCR, one entry per CDR3 protein. Among hundreds of thousands of distinct CDR3 sequences listed, 15% to 20% were seen once. At least ten counts were recorded for this clonotype. These data were likewise used in another study, on T cells in Graves' hyperthyroidism and ophthalmopathy. That work adds: Carried out on the TCR CDR3, a first-round RT-PCR used the HTBI primer set.

This receptor was identified in a man between 18 and 35 years old with Graves disease. The sample here was peripheral blood mononuclear cells (PBMCs), taken at new diagnosis, from a patient treated with antithyroid drugs. The chain has TRBV6-2 or TRBV6-3 and TRBJ2-3; a possible D gene is TRBD2 (5 bases). In nucleotides, the CDR3 is TGTGCCAGCAGTTACGAGCGGAGTTCAGATACGCAGTATTTT. Amino acid sequence: CASSYERSSDTQYF.